This TCR beta chain was identified during a study of beta chain features in type 1 diabetes (dated by TCRdb to between 2018 and 2020). Context from the whole study: Mean age, gender distribution, total cell number and subset yield did not differ between patients and healthy donors. A total of about 110 million sorted cells were examined across all samples, and the number of cells per subset was strongly correlated with RNA yield. The study compared the TCRB repertoires of sorted circulating CD4+ T cell subsets in recently diagnosed type 1 diabetes patients with those in matched healthy donors. Regulatory and stem cell-like memory subsets were isolated from only 8 patients and about eight healthy donors, whereas naive and central memory subsets came from all 28 donors.

The paper's findings and limits, for the study overall: Patients with type 1 diabetes made fewer insertions and deleted more nucleotides at VDJ recombination sites, implying thymic rearrangement abnormalities. Type 1 diabetes patients showed a moderate but significant shortening of TCRB CDR3 length in all four CD4+ subsets. Naive, central memory and regulatory TCRB repertoires appeared to be more alike among patients than among healthy donors. Because cDNA was sequenced instead of genomic DNA, highly expressing activated cells could be over-represented, though the groups showed no difference in activation or CD3 levels. Because small numbers of individuals were included in the HLA sub-analyses, any influence of HLA type on TCRB rearrangement was left unresolved. PCR might favor shorter templates, but patient and control samples were amplified and corrected together, so any skew would affect both groups equally.

Turning to this clone: Its antigen remains undetermined. Base qualities were left out, and no much larger clone turns up one base away.

From each donor, a single peripheral blood sample of about 110 mL on average was drawn into heparinised tubes. Naive, central memory, regulatory and stem cell-like memory CD4+ T cells were sorted on a BD FACSAria II using a panel including CD45RO, CCR7, CD25, CD127, CD95 and CD27. Every sorted population had a purity above 95%. PBMCs were separated immediately by Lymphoprep density gradient centrifugation and were stained directly, without being cultured. So that batch effects would be minimized, each experiment stained and sorted samples in pairs, pairing one healthy donor with one patient. Trimming takes 1 base off V and 2 bases off J; junction bases not matched to a gene: 12. According to the germline V gene (reference sequence), CDR1 reads LNHDA and CDR2 reads SQIVND. The CDR3, from cysteine to phenylalanine, totals 19 residues. Solely the CDR3 DNA is kept, with 57 bases framed from the first base.

The entire amount of isolated RNA was reverse transcribed using the High Capacity cDNA Reverse Transcription Kit, so the sequenced TCRB transcripts were expressed ones. Survey-depth immunoSEQ sequencing was performed on stem cell-like memory T cell samples, with an average of roughly 1 million total reads per sample. After sorted cells were lysed in RLT buffer, RNA was extracted with DNase-treated RNeasy Micro or Mini kits, with the choice depending on cell number. To prevent cross-contamination, each cell subset was processed individually, whereas patient and healthy donor samples were processed jointly. Using the immunoSEQ multiplex PCR, TCRB sequences were amplified from cDNA into 87-bp fragments spanning the CDR3 region. Sequencing of the amplicons was done on the Illumina HiSeq platform. As for the original processing: Synthetic template baselines were used to correct PCR bias computationally, reads within Hamming distance 2 were collapsed, and singletons that could not be merged were discarded. By aligning reads against IMGT, V, D and J genes, CDR3 length, and insertions or deletions at six rearrangement sites were assigned. Within each subset, clonotype counts were normalized to sorted cell number, after which true diversity and Gini coefficients were computed with the tcR R package. The overlap coefficient, calculated on TCRB nucleotide sequences, was used to quantify repertoire sharing. TCRdb provides this immuneACCESS table in a form limited to in-frame rearrangements. Some clones are lacking; in checked studies, under half of them reflect an unresolved V gene, and why the rest are absent is not known. V, J and clone size are those of that table, while D and trimming were read from the DNA. For this sample the table gives over 65,000 clones, of which roughly 34% were detected only once. The top ten hold 0.45% to 0.55% of the sample.

The receptor chain draws on TRBV19 and TRBJ2-3; 10 bases in between match TRBD2. Sequencing input: stem cell memory CD4+ T cells from blood. Per the publication, the cell subset or site label means: stem cell-like memory CD4+ T cells. This receptor was obtained from a woman aged 18 to 35 in good health. The DNA reads as follows: TGTGCCAGTAGTATAGTAGACCTCACTAGCGGGGATAACACAGATACGCAGTATTTT. This translates into CASSIVDLTSGDNTDTQYF.